These 15 T cell receptor beta chains came from one sample sequenced in a study of T cell responses to AZD1222 COVID-19 vaccine. Repertoires were generated with immunoSEQ multiplex PCR, while TCRdb's copy carries only in-frame clones and drops some. The table lists approximately 75,000 clones, about nine tenths of them singletons. The source material was peripheral blood, sampled 28 days after the second AZD1222 dose. These receptors were taken from an adult who received the AZD1222 COVID-19 vaccine.

This clone appeared a single time. J is TRBJ1-2 and V is TRBV5-4; the match to TRBD1 covers 10 bases. Trimming took 4 bases from V and 4 from J; bases not matched to a gene: 4. The germline gives CDR1 SGHNT, CDR2 YYREEE (reference sequence). The CDR3 runs 14 residues. CDR3 residues: CASSQTGGGYGYTF. CDR3 bases: TGTGCCAGCAGCCAGACAGGGGGCGGCTATGGCTACACCTTC.

This chain connects TRBV5-1 to TRBJ2-7; 7 bases align to TRBD2. The CDR3 has 13 amino acids. Per the germline V gene, CDR1 is SGHRS and CDR2 is YFSETQ. J gave up 4 bases and V 4 bases, and 5 bases lay outside the gene matches. CDR3 region: CASSVQGGYEQYF. The CDR3 nucleotides are TGCGCCAGCAGCGTGCAGGGAGGGTACGAGCAGTACTTC.

This sequence joins TRBV5-4 and TRBJ2-7; 7 bases match TRBD1. Trimming cost V 4 bases and J 1 base; bases outside gene matches: 5. CDR1 SGHNT and CDR2 YYREEE come from the germline V gene (reference sequence). The CDR3 contains 14 residues. In nucleotides, the CDR3 is TGTGCCAGCAGCGAGCAGGGGGTGTCCTACGAGCAGTACTTC. Translated: CASSEQGVSYEQYF. Combining the CDR3 with reference TRBV5-4 and TRBJ2-7 gives the whole variable domain ETGVTQSPTHLIKTRGQQVTLRCSSQSGHNTVSWYQQALGQGPQFIFQYYREEENGRGNFPPRFSGLQFPNYSSELNVNALELDDSALYLCASSEQGVSYEQYFGPGTRLTVT.

The rearrangement uses TRBV4-3 and TRBJ1-5; no definite D call. This CDR3 region has 13 residues. The V gene's germline CDR1 is LGHNA and CDR2 YSLEER. V shed 5 bases and J shed 3 bases, with 8 bases lying between them. CDR3 coding DNA: TGCGCCAGCAGCTGGGCAGTCAATCAGCCCCAGCATTTT. Amino acids: CASSWAVNQPQHF.

This chain links TRBV24-1 with TRBJ1-5; D is possibly TRBD1 (6 bases). The CDR3 runs 14 residues. V shed 2 bases and J shed 7 bases, with 11 bases lying between them. Germline V lookup: CDR1 KGHDR, CDR2 SFDVKD. CDR3 protein: CATSDWGPGQPQHF. In nucleotides, the CDR3 is TGTGCCACCAGTGATTGGGGGCCGGGCCAGCCCCAGCATTTT.

The chain links TRBV10-3 to TRBJ1-6; 7 bases align to TRBD1. The germline gives CDR1 ENHRY, CDR2 SYGVKD. V was pared by 6 bases and J by 7 bases, with 9 bases of the junction left unmatched. CDR3 length: 15 amino acids. CDR3 protein: CAIRPGGRGNSPLHF. CDR3 coding DNA: TGTGCCATCAGACCAGGGGGAAGGGGGAATTCACCCCTCCACTTT.

The sample holds a few counts of this clone. The chain has TRBV5-1 and TRBJ1-2, with 9 bases identical to TRBD1. Germline-derived CDR1 and CDR2 are SGHRS and YFSETQ. The CDR3 loop spans 13 amino acids. V lost 5 bases to trimming and J lost 8 bases; unmatched junction nucleotides: 7. The DNA of the CDR3 is TGCGCCAGCAGTTTCACAGGGGGCGCAGGCTACACCTTC. It is translated as CASSFTGGAGYTF.

This chain links TRBV14 with TRBJ2-1; D remains unclear. V gave up 1 base and J gave up 4 bases, with 29 bases separating them. Germline CDR1 SGHDN, CDR2 FVKESK. CDR3 length: 21 residues. For the CDR3, the DNA is TGTGCCAGCAGCCAAGTGATGGCGGAGCAGGTATCAAATAGGAGTTACAATGAGCAGTTCTTC. Protein sequence: CASSQVMAEQVSNRSYNEQFF.

The chain combines TRBV7-9 with TRBJ1-2, with no clear D. V lost 2 bases and J lost 8, with 15 bases in between. CDR1 SEHNR and CDR2 FQNEAQ come from the germline V gene (reference sequence). CDR3 length equals 14 residues. CDR3 residues: CASSLQTPVEGYTF. In DNA, the CDR3 is TGTGCCAGCAGCTTACAGACTCCAGTGGAAGGCTACACCTTC.

V gene TRBV6-4 combines with J gene TRBJ1-1; D unclear. This CDR3 region has 13 residues. The V gene's germline CDR1 is MRHNA and CDR2 SNTAGT. V gave up 4 bases and J gave up 1 base, with 7 bases separating them. CDR3 residues: CASSAGPNTEAFF. The CDR3 bases are TGTGCCAGCAGTGCCGGACCGAACACTGAAGCTTTCTTT.

J is TRBJ2-7 and V is TRBV11-1; 10 positions agree with TRBD2. There are 15 residues in the CDR3. V was clipped by 6 bases and J by 4 bases; unmatched bases: 9. CDR1 SGHAT and CDR2 FQDESV come from the germline V gene (reference sequence). This CDR3 is CASRLTGLAIYEQYF. In DNA, the CDR3 is TGTGCCAGCAGACTTACGGGACTAGCGATTTACGAGCAGTACTTC.

The chain carries TRBV7-2 and TRBJ2-7; 11 positions agree with TRBD1. The CDR3 extends over 15 amino acids. V lost 5 bases and J lost 5; bases outside the gene matches: 8. CDR1 and CDR2 from the germline V gene are SGHTA and FQGNSA. Here the CDR3 DNA reads TGTGCCAGCAGCGAAGGACAGGGGGCTTTCCACGAGCAGTACTTC. It codes for CASSEGQGAFHEQYF.

The CDR3 DNA sequence: TGTGCCAGCAGCGACCTTCCGGGACAGGTCAAAAACATTCAGTACTTC. Translation gives CASSDLPGQVKNIQYF. This chain joins TRBV2 and TRBJ2-4, with 8 positions matching TRBD1. The germline CDR1 and CDR2 sequences are SNHLY and FYNNEI. V shed 6 bases and J 3 bases; nucleotides not matched to a gene: 10. This CDR3 spans 16 amino acids.

This sequence joins TRBV13 and TRBJ1-2; D uncertain. Germline V lookup: CDR1 PRHDT, CDR2 FYEKMQ (reference sequence). The V end lost 3 bases, the J end lost 5 bases, and 16 bases lay between the germline ends. This CDR3 is 15 amino acids long. DNA of the CDR3: TGTGCCAGCAGCTTCTCCGCCCCTCTTGGGTATGGCTACACCTTC. This sequence encodes CASSFSAPLGYGYTF.

The count of this clone is one. V usage is TRBV11-2 and J usage is TRBJ2-7; 8 bases are a match to TRBD2. The CDR3 loop spans 14 amino acids. After removal of 3 bases from V and 3 bases from J, the junction contained 4 bases not matched to a gene. The V gene's germline CDR1 is SGHAT and CDR2 FQNNGV. The CDR3 loop reads CASSFSGGLYEQYF. CDR3 sequence (DNA): TGTGCCAGCAGCTTCAGCGGGGGTCTCTACGAGCAGTACTTC.